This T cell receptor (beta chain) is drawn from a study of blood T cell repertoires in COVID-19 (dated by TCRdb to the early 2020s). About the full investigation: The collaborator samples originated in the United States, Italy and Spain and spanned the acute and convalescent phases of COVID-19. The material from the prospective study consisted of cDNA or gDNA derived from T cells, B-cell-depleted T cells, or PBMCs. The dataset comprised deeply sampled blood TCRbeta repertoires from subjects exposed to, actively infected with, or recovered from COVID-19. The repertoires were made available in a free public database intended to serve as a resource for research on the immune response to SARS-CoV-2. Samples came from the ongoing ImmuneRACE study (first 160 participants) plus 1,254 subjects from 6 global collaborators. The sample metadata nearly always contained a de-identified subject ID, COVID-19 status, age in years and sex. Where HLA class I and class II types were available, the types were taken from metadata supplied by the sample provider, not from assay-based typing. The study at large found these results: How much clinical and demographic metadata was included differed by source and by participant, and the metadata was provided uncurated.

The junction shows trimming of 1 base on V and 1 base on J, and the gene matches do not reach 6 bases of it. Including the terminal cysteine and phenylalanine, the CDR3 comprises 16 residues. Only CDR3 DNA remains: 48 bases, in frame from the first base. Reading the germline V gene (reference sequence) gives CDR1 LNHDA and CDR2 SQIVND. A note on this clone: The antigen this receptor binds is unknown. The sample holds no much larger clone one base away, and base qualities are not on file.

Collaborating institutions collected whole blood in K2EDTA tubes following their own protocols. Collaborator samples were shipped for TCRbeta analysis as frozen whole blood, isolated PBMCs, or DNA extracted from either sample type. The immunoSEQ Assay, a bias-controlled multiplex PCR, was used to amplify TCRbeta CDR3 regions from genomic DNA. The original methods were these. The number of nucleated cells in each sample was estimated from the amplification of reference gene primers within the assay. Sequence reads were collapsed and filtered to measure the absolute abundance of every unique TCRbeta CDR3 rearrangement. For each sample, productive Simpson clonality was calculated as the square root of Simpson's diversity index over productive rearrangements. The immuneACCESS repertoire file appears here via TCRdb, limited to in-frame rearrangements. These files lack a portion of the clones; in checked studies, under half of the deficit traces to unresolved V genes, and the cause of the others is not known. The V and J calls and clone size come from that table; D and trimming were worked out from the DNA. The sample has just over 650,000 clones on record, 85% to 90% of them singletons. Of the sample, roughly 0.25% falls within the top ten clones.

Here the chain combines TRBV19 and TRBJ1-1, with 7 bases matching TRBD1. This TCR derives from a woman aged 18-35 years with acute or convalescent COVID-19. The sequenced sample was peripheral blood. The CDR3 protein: CASSIVGGAPNTEAFF. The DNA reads TGTGCCAGTAGTATAGTAGGGGGCGCCCCGAACACTGAAGCTTTCTTT. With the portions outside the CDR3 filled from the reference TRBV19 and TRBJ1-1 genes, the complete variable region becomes DGGITQSPKYLFRKEGQNVTLSCEQNLNHDAMYWYRQDPGQGLRLIYYSQIVNDFQKGDIAEGYSVSREKKESFPLTVTSAQKNPTAFYLCASSIVGGAPNTEAFFGQGTRLTVV.